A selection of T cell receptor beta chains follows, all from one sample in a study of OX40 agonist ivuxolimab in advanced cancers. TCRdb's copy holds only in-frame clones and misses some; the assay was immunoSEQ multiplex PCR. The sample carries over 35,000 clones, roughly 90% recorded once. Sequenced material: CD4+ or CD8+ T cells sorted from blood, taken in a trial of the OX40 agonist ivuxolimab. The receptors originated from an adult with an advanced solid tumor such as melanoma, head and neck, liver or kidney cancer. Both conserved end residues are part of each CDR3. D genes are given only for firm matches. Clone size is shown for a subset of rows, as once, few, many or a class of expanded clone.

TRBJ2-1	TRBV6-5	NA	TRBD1	TGTGCCAGCAGTCCCGGGACAGCCCCATTCAATGAGCAGTTCTTC	CASSPGTAPFNEQFF
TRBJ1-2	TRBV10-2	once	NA	TGCGCCAGCAGGGAAATGCAGGGTTTCTATGGCTACACCTTC	CASREMQGFYGYTF
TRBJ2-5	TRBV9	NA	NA	TGTGCCAGCAGCGTAGAGAGTCAGGAAGAGACCCAGTACTTC	CASSVESQEETQYF
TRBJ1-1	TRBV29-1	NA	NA	TGCAGCGTTGCAGGATCTCCGACTGAAGCTTTCTTT	CSVAGSPTEAFF
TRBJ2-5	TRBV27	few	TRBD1	TGTGCCAGCAGCCTTGGACAGGGAGAACAAGAGACCCAGTACTTC	CASSLGQGEQETQYF
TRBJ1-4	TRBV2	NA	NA	TGTGCCAGCAGTGACAGCGCTGAGGAGGAAAAACTGTTTTTT	CASSDSAEEEKLFF
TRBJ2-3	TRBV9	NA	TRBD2	TGTGCCAGCAGCGTAGTTGCGGGGGCAGATACGCAGTATTTT	CASSVVAGADTQYF
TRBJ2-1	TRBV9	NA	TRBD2	TGTGCCAGCAGCGTTAGCGGGAGGGCCTCCTACAATGAGCAGTTCTTC	CASSVSGRASYNEQFF
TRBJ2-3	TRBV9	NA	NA	TGTGCCAGCAGCGACTCGGCCACGTGGGAGATCACAGATACGCAGTATTTT	CASSDSATWEITDTQYF
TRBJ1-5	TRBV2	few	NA	TGTGCCAGCAGGAGCGGTTCTTATAGCAATCAGCCCCAGCATTTT	CASRSGSYSNQPQHF
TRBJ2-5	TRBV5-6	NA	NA	TGTGCCAGCAGCTTGACGGAGACCCAGTACTTC	CASSLTETQYF
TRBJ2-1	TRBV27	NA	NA	TGTGCCAGCAGTTCCGCCGGCGGGATTTGGGAGCAGTTCTTC	CASSSAGGIWEQFF
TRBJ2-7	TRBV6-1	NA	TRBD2	TGTGCCAGCAGCGTCGGGGGGTACGAGCAGTACTTC	CASSVGGYEQYF
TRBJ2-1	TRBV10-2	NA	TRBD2	TGCGCCAGCAGTGGGGCGGGGGGGTACAATGAGCAGTTCTTC	CASSGAGGYNEQFF